The 2 T cell receptor beta chains below were found in one sample sequenced in a study of blood T cell repertoires in COVID-19. Method: immunoSEQ multiplex PCR; TCRdb's copy keeps in-frame clones and lacks some. The table has nearly 110,000 clones, about 89% seen once; the top ten hold 4.9%. Sequenced sample: peripheral blood. The receptors here all came from a man aged 40-49 years with active or convalescent COVID-19.

The sample holds one count of this clone. The chain combines TRBV6-2 or TRBV6-3 with TRBJ2-1; 7 nucleotides match TRBD1. Germline loops: CDR1 MNHEY, CDR2 SVGEGT. V dropped 4 bases and J dropped 1; count of bases not matched to a gene: 4. The CDR3 covers 15 residues. The CDR3 is CASSWNRGSYNEQFF. DNA of the CDR3: TGTGCCAGCAGTTGGAACAGGGGATCCTACAATGAGCAGTTCTTC.

The chain joins TRBV28 to TRBJ2-7; D is undetermined. Germline V CDR1 and CDR2: MDHEN, SYDVKM. The CDR3 totals 13 residues. V was shortened by 4 bases and J by 6 bases, with 13 bases between the two germline ends. DNA of the CDR3: TGTGCCAGCAGTTCAGACCGGAGTCGCGAGCAGTACTTC. Encoded protein: CASSSDRSREQYF.